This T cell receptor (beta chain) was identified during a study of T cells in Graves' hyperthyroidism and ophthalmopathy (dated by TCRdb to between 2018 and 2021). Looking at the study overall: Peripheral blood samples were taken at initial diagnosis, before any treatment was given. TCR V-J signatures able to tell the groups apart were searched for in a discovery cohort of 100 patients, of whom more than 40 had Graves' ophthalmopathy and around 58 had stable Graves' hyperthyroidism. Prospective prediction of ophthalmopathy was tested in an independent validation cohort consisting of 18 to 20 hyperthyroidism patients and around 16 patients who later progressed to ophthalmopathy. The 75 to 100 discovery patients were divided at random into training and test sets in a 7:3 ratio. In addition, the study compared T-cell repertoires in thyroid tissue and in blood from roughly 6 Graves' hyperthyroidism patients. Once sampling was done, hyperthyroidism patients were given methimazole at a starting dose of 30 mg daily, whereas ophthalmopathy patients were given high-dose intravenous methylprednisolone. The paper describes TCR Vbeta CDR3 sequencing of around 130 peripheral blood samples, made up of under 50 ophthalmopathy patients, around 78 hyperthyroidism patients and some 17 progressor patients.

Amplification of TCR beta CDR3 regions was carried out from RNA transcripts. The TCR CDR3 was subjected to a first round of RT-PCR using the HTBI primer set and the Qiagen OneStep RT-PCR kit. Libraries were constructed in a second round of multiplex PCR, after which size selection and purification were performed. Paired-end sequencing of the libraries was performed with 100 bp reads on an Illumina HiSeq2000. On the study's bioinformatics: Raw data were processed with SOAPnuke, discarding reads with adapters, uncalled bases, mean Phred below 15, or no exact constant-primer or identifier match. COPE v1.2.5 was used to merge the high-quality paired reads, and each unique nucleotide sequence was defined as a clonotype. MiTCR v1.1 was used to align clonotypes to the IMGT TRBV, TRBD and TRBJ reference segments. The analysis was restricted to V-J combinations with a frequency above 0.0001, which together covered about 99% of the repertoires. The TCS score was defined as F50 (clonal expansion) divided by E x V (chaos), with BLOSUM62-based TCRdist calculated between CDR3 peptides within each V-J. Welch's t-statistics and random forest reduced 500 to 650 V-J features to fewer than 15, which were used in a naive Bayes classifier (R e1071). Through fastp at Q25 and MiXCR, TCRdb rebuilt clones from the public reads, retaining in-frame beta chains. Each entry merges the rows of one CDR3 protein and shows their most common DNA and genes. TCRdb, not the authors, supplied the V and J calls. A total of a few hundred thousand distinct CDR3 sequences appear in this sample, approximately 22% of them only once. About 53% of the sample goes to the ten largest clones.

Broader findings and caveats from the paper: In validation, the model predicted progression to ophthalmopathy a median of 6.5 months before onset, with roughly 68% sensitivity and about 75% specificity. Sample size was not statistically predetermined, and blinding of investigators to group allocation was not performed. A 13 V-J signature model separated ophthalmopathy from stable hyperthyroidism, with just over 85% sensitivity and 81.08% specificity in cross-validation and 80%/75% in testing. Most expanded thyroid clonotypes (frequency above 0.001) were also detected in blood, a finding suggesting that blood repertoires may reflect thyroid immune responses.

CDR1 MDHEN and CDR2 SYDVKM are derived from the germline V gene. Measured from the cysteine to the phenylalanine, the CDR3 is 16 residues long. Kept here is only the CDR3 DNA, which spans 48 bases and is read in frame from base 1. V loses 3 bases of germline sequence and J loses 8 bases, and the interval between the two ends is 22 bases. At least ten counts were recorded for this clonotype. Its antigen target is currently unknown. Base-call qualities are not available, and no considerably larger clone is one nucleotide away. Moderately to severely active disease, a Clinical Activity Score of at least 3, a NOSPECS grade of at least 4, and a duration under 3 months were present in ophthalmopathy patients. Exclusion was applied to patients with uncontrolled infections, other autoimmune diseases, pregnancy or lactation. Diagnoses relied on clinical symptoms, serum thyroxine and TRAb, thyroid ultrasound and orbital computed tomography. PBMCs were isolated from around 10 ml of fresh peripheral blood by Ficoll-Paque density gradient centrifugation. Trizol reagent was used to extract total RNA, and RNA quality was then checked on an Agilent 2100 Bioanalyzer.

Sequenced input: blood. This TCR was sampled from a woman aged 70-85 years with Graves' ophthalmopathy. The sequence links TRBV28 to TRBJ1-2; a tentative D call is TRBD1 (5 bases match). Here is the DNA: TGTGCCAGCAGTTTTGGAGGTTCACAGGCCGCGCGGGGCTACACCTTC. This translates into CASSFGGSQAARGYTF.